Shown below are 29 T cell receptor beta chains from a single sample sequenced in a study of T cell repertoires in cytomegalovirus infection. MiXCR, run by TCRdb on the reads, gives a single entry per CDR3 protein. The table includes fewer than 350,000 distinct CDR3 sequences, roughly 9.5% detected once. The sample consisted of PBMCs. Source of these receptors: a human donor in good health (CMV status not recorded). Some clones in this sample may be carry-over from other donors' samples.

The chain recombines TRBV7-2 with TRBJ2-1; 10 nucleotides align to TRBD2. V lost 6 bases to trimming and J lost 7 bases; unmatched junction nucleotides: 12. The CDR3 contains 16 residues. The V gene's germline CDR1 is SGHTA and CDR2 FQGNSA. The CDR3 loop is CASREDRSGGVNEQFF. The CDR3 DNA follows: TGTGCCAGCAGGGAAGACCGCAGCGGGGGGGTAAATGAGCAGTTCTTC. Filled out from reference TRBV7-2 and TRBJ2-1, the complete variable domain reads GAGVSQSPSNKVTEKGKDVELRCDPISGHTALYWYRQSLGQGLEFLIYFQGNSAPDKSGLPSDRFSAERTGGSVSTLTIQRTQQEDSAVYLCASREDRSGGVNEQFFGPGTRLTVL.

This clonotype was counted between two and nine times. The rearrangement joins TRBV5-1 to TRBJ2-3; maybe TRBD1 (5 bases). From germline, CDR1 is SGHRS and CDR2 YFSETQ. Trimming left V 6 bases short and J 4 bases short, with 18 bases between. CDR3 length: 15 amino acids. Here the CDR3 reads CASKLATVVADTQYF. The CDR3 coding sequence is TGCGCCAGCAAATTGGCGACAGTGGTTGCAGATACGCAGTATTTT.

At least ten counts were recorded for this clonotype. The V and J genes are TRBV6-2 or TRBV6-3 and TRBJ2-1; the match to TRBD2 covers 8 bases. The junction had 8 bases not matched to a gene; V was cut back by 5 bases and J by 2 bases. The CDR3 length is 16 residues. Germline CDR1 reads MNHEY; CDR2 reads SVGEGT. CDR3 nucleotides: TGTGCCAGCAGTCCGACTAGCGATCCTCCCTACAATGAGCAGTTCTTC. This gives the protein CASSPTSDPPYNEQFF.

This clonotype has a single count. A single base separates this from a much larger clone, so it may be a read error. The J gene is TRBJ1-1, the V gene TRBV12-3 or TRBV12-4; no clear D. This CDR3 region has 13 residues. Trimming took 5 bases from V and 5 from J, leaving 12 bases between them. CDR3 coding DNA: TGTGCCAGCAGTAGTGGGGATAAAACTGAAGCTTTCTTT. The encoded protein is CASSSGDKTEAFF.

This sequence joins TRBV30 and TRBJ2-7; 7 bases align to TRBD1. Looked up from germline, CDR1 is GTSNPN and CDR2 is SVGIG (reference sequence). The CDR3 totals 12 residues. V lost 3 bases to trimming and J lost 5 bases; unmatched junction nucleotides: 4. Here the CDR3 reads CAWSTGAHEQYF. In DNA form, the CDR3 reads TGTGCCTGGAGCACAGGGGCCCACGAGCAGTACTTC. Looking up the rest from reference TRBV30 and TRBJ2-7 gives the full variable domain: SQTIHQWPATLVQPVGSPLSLECTVEGTSNPNLYWYRQAAGRGLQLLFYSVGIGQISSEVPQNLSASRPQDRQFILSSKKLLLSDSGFYLCAWSTGAHEQYFGPGTRLTVT.

The chain uses TRBV18 and TRBJ2-7, with D possibly TRBD1 on 5 matching bases. This CDR3 region has 14 residues. The V gene's germline CDR1 is KGHSH and CDR2 LQKENI. V shed 3 bases and J shed 3 bases, with 12 bases lying between them. CDR3 protein: CASSPKTDSYEQYF. Written as DNA, the CDR3 is TGTGCCAGCTCACCCAAGACAGACAGCTACGAGCAGTACTTC.

This clonotype was seen many times. CDR3 sequence: CASSLVGTGNNEQFF. DNA for the CDR3: TGTGCCAGCAGCTTAGTGGGGACAGGGAACAATGAGCAGTTCTTC. V is TRBV11-2 and J is TRBJ2-1; 9 nucleotides line up with TRBD1. The CDR3 has 15 residues. Per the germline V gene, CDR1 is SGHAT and CDR2 is FQNNGV. Unmatched junction bases numbered 3, after V lost 1 base and J lost 5 bases.

This clonotype was seen many times. The chain combines TRBV12-3 or TRBV12-4 with TRBJ2-2, with D possibly being TRBD2 (5 bases). V lost 1 base and J lost 0, with 9 bases in between. The CDR3 loop spans 16 amino acids. The CDR3, as DNA: TGTGCCAGCAGTTTAGAGAGGGTAGCGAACACCGGGGAGCTGTTTTTT. Residues: CASSLERVANTGELFF.

This clonotype was picked up a small number of times. The rearrangement joins TRBV6-2 or TRBV6-3 to TRBJ2-2, with a tentative D call TRBD2 (5 bases). V shed 0 bases and J shed 4 bases, with 6 bases lying between them. CDR1 is MNHEY and CDR2 is SVGEGT in the germline V gene. The CDR3 is 14 amino acids. CDR3 in amino acids: CASSYSRATGELFF. The CDR3 DNA sequence: TGTGCCAGCAGTTACTCGCGGGCCACCGGGGAGCTGTTTTTT.

This clonotype was recorded a few times. The chain carries TRBV28 and TRBJ1-1, with 7 positions matching TRBD1. V gave up 6 bases and J gave up 4 bases; unmatched junction bases: 8. CDR1 MDHEN and CDR2 SYDVKM come from the germline V gene. This CDR3 spans 14 amino acids. DNA for the CDR3: TGTGCCAGCAGGCCTTCGACAGGGAGCACTGAAGCTTTCTTT. Residues: CASRPSTGSTEAFF.

This clonotype showed up just a few times. This rearrangement joins TRBV7-2 to TRBJ2-5, with D perhaps TRBD1 (5 bases). V lost 4 bases and J lost 2, with 11 bases in between. CDR1 and CDR2 from the germline V gene are SGHTA and FQGNSA. This CDR3 has 14 residues. CDR3 amino acids: CASSYSDTQETQYF. The DNA for the CDR3 is TGTGCCAGCAGCTATTCGGACACGCAAGAGACCCAGTACTTC.

The chain recombines TRBV5-1 with TRBJ2-5; 8 positions agree with TRBD2. Germline assignment: CDR1 SGHRS and CDR2 YFSETQ. CDR3 length: 15 residues. Trimming took 3 bases from V and 1 from J; bases not matched to a gene: 5. The CDR3 nucleotides are TGCGCCAGCAGCTCCTGGACTAGCCCCCAAGAGACCCAGTACTTC. Protein sequence: CASSSWTSPQETQYF.

This clonotype has at least ten counts. J is TRBJ2-4 and V is TRBV20-1; maybe TRBD2 (6 bases). Between the trimmed V and J ends, which lost 0 bases and 0 bases, there was a span of 9 bases. CDR1 is DFQATT, CDR2 SNEGSKA, per germline (reference sequence). The CDR3 is 15 residues long. CDR3 residues: CSAREGGIAKNIQYF. The CDR3 coding sequence is TGCAGTGCTAGAGAGGGGGGAATAGCCAAAAACATTCAGTACTTC.

The V call is TRBV19, the J call TRBJ1-5; 7 nucleotides agree with TRBD1. The CDR3 has 16 residues. The germline V gene has CDR1 LNHDA and CDR2 SQIVND (reference sequence). The CDR3 is CTTADRRFYSNQPQHF. The CDR3 nucleotides read TGTACCACCGCGGACAGGAGATTTTATAGCAATCAGCCCCAGCATTTT.

With respect to this clonotype: This may come from a read error, since a much larger clone is one base off. Because it lacks the conserved phenylalanine or tryptophan at the end, this CDR3 is likely a read error. V is TRBV12-3 or TRBV12-4 and J is TRBJ1-3; D remains unclear. V was trimmed by 5 bases and J by 8 bases, leaving 13 bases between them. This CDR3 contains 13 residues. CDR3 nucleotide sequence: TGTGCCAGCAGTCCCGAATCATGGGACACCATATATCTT. Residues: CASSPESWDTIYL.

The rearrangement joins TRBV7-6 to TRBJ2-2; 8 bases agree with TRBD1. The CDR3 has 17 amino acids. Trimming took 5 bases from V and 1 from J; bases not matched to a gene: 9. Germline CDR1 SGHVS, CDR2 FNYEAQ. The CDR3 here is CASSLLEGQGNTGELFF. Written as DNA, the CDR3 is TGTGCCAGCAGCCTCTTGGAAGGACAGGGGAACACCGGGGAGCTGTTTTTT.

The genes are TRBV29-1 and TRBJ2-3; 10 positions agree with TRBD2. This CDR3 region has 14 residues. Germline-derived CDR1 and CDR2 are SQVTM and ANQGSEA. J gave up 9 bases and V 2 bases, and 8 bases lay outside the gene matches. The CDR3 bases are TGCAGCGTTGAAATTCTGGCTAGCGGGGGAACGCAGTATTTT. Its protein is CSVEILASGGTQYF.

J is TRBJ1-1 and V is TRBV27; TRBD1 is a possible D gene (6 bases). The V and J ends lost 10 bases and 9 bases respectively, with 15 bases between them. The germline gives CDR1 MNHEY, CDR2 SMNVEV (reference sequence). This CDR3 has 11 residues. CDR3 nucleotides: TGTGCCACCCTCTACAGGGAAAAAGCTTTCTTT. It specifies CATLYREKAFF.

The rearrangement uses TRBV7-6 and TRBJ1-6, with D possibly TRBD1 on 6 matching bases. Germline loops: CDR1 SGHVS, CDR2 FNYEAQ. This CDR3 is built from 12 residues. Trimming shortened V by 8 bases and J by 10 bases, and 12 bases separated the two germline ends. This chain's CDR3 is CASGAGDSPLHF. As DNA, the CDR3 is TGTGCCAGCGGGGCAGGGGACTCACCCCTCCACTTT. Using reference TRBV7-6 and TRBJ1-6 for the parts outside the CDR3, the full variable domain is GAGVSQSPRYKVTKRGQDVALRCDPISGHVSLYWYRQALGQGPEFLTYFNYEAQQDKSGLPNDRFSAERPEGSISTLTIQRTEQRDSAMYRCASGAGDSPLHFGNGTRLTVT.

There are a few counts of this clonotype. V gene TRBV6-2 or TRBV6-3 combines with J gene TRBJ2-1, with 7 bases that match TRBD2. V lost 0 bases and J lost 0; bases outside the gene matches: 8. This CDR3 comprises 18 residues. CDR1 is MNHEY and CDR2 is SVGEGT in the germline V gene. The CDR3 DNA is TGTGCCAGCAGTTACTCGAAGGACGGCGGGAGCTCCTACAATGAGCAGTTCTTC. This sequence encodes CASSYSKDGGSSYNEQFF.

The chain recombines TRBV6-2 or TRBV6-3 with TRBJ2-1, with 7 bases that match TRBD2. The CDR3 loop spans 14 amino acids. The ends lost 4 bases at V and 8 bases at J; junction bases unmatched: 8. Germline V gene lookup returns CDR1 MNHEY and CDR2 SVGEGT. In nucleotides, the CDR3 is TGTGCCAGCAGTTCCAGCGGGGCCAGGGATGAGCAGTTCTTC. Translation: CASSSSGARDEQFF.

This clonotype was observed a handful of times. CDR3 loop: CASSSYPGTGELFF. The CDR3, as DNA: TGCGCCAGCAGCTCATACCCAGGAACCGGGGAGCTGTTTTTT. The chain links TRBV4-1 to TRBJ2-2; unclear D gene. Germline-derived CDR1 and CDR2 are MGHRA and YSYEKL. V was trimmed by 5 bases and J by 5 bases, leaving 12 bases between them. This CDR3 has 14 amino acids.

The table lists this clonotype with many counts. The chain links TRBV7-2 to TRBJ1-3; no reliable D call. The V gene's germline CDR1 is SGHTA and CDR2 FQGNSA. Trimming removed 4 bases from V and 0 bases from J, with 13 bases in between. The CDR3 is made up of 16 amino acids. CDR3 coding DNA: TGTGCCAGCAGCTCGAGCAGAGCCAACTCTGGAAACACCATATATTTT. Translated, it gives CASSSSRANSGNTIYF.

The table lists this clonotype with a few counts. The V gene is TRBV6-2 or TRBV6-3, the J gene TRBJ2-5; 11 bases fit TRBD2. There are 16 residues in the CDR3. The junction had 12 bases not matched to a gene; V was cut back by 6 bases and J by 6 bases. Germline values: CDR1 MNHEY, CDR2 SVGEGT. The CDR3 is CASRRGTSGPEKTQYF. The CDR3 DNA is TGTGCCAGCAGGCGAGGGACTAGCGGCCCCGAGAAGACCCAGTACTTC.

V and J are TRBV30 and TRBJ1-1; tentative D call: TRBD1 (5 bases). CDR1 is GTSNPN and CDR2 is SVGIG in the germline V gene (reference sequence). The V end was cut by 2 bases, the J end by 10 bases, with 17 bases between. This CDR3 contains 13 residues. CDR3 sequence (DNA): TGTGCCTGGAGTACTCGGGACGTTCGGGGAGCTTTCTTT. This sequence encodes CAWSTRDVRGAFF.

The J gene is TRBJ1-6, the V gene TRBV6-6, with D possibly TRBD1 on 6 matching bases. The CDR3 spans 18 residues. Trimming removed 6 bases from V and 0 bases from J, with 18 bases in between. Germline V gene lookup returns CDR1 MNHNY and CDR2 SVGAGI (reference sequence). DNA for the CDR3: TGTGCCAGCAGCTCACCTTGGGGGCAGAGCTCCTATAATTCACCCCTCCACTTT. Translated: CASSSPWGQSSYNSPLHF.

This clonotype was seen repeatedly, ten times or more. CDR3 bases: TGTGCCAGCAGCTTCTCGGGACGGAGTGCTAGCACAGATACGCAGTATTTT. Translated: CASSFSGRSASTDTQYF. J is TRBJ2-3 and V is TRBV7-2; TRBD1 or TRBD2 may be the D gene (5 bases each). This CDR3 has 17 residues. The germline gives CDR1 SGHTA, CDR2 FQGNSA. The V gene lost 3 bases and the J gene lost 0 bases, with 16 bases spanning the gap.

This clonotype occurred many times. V gene TRBV7-9 combines with J gene TRBJ1-1; D might be TRBD1 (5 bases). The germline V gene has CDR1 SEHNR and CDR2 FQNEAQ (reference sequence). V shed 4 bases and J shed 5 bases, with 23 bases lying between them. The CDR3 is 17 amino acids. The CDR3 loop is CASSSSYKGIEGTEAFF. The CDR3, as DNA: TGTGCCAGCAGCTCCTCTTACAAAGGGATAGAGGGGACTGAAGCTTTCTTT. Based on the CDR3 plus reference TRBV7-9 and TRBJ1-1, the full variable domain is DTGVSQNPRHKITKRGQNVTFRCDPISEHNRLYWYRQTLGQGPEFLTYFQNEAQLEKSRLLSDRFSAERPKGSFSTLEIQRTEQGDSAMYLCASSSSYKGIEGTEAFFGQGTRLTVV.

As DNA, the CDR3 is TGTGCCACCAGCACGGGACGCCAACAAGAGACCCAGTACTTC. Its translation is CATSTGRQQETQYF. The V and J genes are TRBV15 and TRBJ2-5; D may match TRBD1 or TRBD2 (5 bases each). The CDR3 contains 14 residues. CDR1 is LNHNV and CDR2 is YYDKDF in the germline V gene (reference sequence). V lost 4 bases and J lost 2, with 11 bases in between.